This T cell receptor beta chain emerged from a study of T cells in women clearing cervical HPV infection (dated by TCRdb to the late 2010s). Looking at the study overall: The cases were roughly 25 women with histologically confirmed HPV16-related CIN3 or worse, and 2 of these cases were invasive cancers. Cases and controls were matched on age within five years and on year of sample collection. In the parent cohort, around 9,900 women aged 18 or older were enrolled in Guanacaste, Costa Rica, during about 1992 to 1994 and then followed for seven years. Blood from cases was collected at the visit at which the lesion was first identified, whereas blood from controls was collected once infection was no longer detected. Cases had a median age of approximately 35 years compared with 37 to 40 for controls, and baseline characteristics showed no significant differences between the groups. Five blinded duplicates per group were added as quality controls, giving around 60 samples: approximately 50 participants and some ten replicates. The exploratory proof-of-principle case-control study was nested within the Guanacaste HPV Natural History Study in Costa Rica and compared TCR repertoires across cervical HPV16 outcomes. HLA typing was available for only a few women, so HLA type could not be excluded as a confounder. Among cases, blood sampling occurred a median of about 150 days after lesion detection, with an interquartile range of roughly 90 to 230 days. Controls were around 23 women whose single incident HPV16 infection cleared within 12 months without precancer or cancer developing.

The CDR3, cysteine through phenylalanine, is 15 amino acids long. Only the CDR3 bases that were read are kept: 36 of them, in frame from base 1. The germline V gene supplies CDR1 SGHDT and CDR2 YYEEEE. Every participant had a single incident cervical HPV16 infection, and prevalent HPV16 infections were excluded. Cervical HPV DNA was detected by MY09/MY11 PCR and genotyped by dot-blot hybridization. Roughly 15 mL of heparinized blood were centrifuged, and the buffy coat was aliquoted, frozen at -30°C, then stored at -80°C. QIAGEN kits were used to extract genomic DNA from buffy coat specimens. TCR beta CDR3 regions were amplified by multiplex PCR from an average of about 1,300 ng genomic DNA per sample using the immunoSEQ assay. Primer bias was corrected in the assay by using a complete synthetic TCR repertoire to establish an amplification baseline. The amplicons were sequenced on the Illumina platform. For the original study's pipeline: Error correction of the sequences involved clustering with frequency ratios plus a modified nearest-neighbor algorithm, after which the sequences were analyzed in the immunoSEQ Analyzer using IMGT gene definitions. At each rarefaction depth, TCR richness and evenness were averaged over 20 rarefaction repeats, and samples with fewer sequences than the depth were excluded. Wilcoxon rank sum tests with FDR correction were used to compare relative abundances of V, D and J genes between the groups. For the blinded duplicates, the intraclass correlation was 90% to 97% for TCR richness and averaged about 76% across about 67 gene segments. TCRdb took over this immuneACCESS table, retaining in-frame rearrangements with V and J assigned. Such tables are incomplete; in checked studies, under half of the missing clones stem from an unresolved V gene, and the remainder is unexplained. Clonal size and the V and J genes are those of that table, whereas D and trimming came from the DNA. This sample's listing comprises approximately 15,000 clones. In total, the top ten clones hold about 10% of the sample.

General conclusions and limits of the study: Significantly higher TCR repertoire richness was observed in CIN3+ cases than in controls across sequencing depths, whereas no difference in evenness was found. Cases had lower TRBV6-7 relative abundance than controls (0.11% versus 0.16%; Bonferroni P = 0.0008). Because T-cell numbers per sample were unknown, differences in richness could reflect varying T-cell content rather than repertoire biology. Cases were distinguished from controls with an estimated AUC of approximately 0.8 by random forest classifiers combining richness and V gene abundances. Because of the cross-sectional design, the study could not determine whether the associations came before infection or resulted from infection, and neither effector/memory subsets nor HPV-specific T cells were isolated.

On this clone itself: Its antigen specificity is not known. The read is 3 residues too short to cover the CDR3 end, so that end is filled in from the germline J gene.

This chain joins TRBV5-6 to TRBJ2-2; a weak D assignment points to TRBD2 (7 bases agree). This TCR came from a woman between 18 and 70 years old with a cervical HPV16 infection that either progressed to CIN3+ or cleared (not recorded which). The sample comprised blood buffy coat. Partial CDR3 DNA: TGTGCCAGCAGCTTGGAGGGGAGGGGGAATTCACCG. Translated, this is CASSLEGRGNSP. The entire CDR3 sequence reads CASSLEGRGNSPLFF.